These 13 T cell receptor beta chains came from one sample sequenced in a study of blood T cells in healthy people across ages. With a J-beta primer mix and a sample-barcoded 5' primer, a second PCR ran about 7 to 12 cycles. Each CDR3 protein gets one entry after TCRdb re-called the 5' RACE reads with MiXCR. Of about 640,000 distinct CDR3 sequences detected, 58% appear once; the ten largest clones hold about two fifths. Sample: blood. The source of these receptors is a man aged 55 to 70 in good health.

This chain uses TRBV6-6 with TRBJ1-6; TRBD1 is a possible D gene (5 bases). V was shortened by 0 bases and J by 13 bases, with 13 bases between the two germline ends. Germline V gene sequence: CDR1 MNHNY, CDR2 SVGAGI (reference sequence). The CDR3 has 14 residues. DNA for the CDR3: TGTGCCAGCAGTTACTCGACGTTAGGGGCCCCCCTCCACTTT. Amino acid sequence: CASSYSTLGAPLHF.

The chain has TRBV4-1 and TRBJ1-6, with D unclear. From germline, CDR1 is MGHRA and CDR2 YSYEKL. This CDR3 contains 17 residues. Trimming pared 3 bases from V and 8 bases from J, leaving 20 bases between. Here the CDR3 reads CASSHSTRRTEDSPLHF. The CDR3 coding sequence is TGCGCCAGCAGCCATTCTACAAGACGGACGGAGGATTCACCCCTCCACTTT.

This sequence joins TRBV5-1 and TRBJ1-6, with a possible D match to TRBD1 (5 bases). This CDR3 has 13 residues. Trimming took 4 bases from V and 9 from J, leaving 11 bases between them. Germline loops: CDR1 SGHRS, CDR2 YFSETQ. The CDR3 is CASSTDQGSPLHF. CDR3 DNA: TGCGCCAGCAGCACGGACCAGGGTTCACCCCTCCACTTT. Variable domain in full (rest from reference TRBV5-1 and TRBJ1-6): KAGVTQTPRYLIKTRGQQVTLSCSPISGHRSVSWYQQTPGQGLQFLFEYFSETQRNKGNFPGRFSGRQFSNSRSEMNVSTLELGDSALYLCASSTDQGSPLHFGNGTRLTVT.

The chain has TRBV12-3 or TRBV12-4 and TRBJ2-1, with D possibly being TRBD1 or TRBD2 (5 bases each). The germline V and J ends were trimmed by 8 bases and 6 bases, with 11 bases remaining between them. This CDR3 has 12 amino acids. CDR3 DNA sequence: TGTGCCAGCCCCCTTGGGGGCAATGAGCAGTTCTTC. Translation gives CASPLGGNEQFF.

The chain couples TRBV20-1 to TRBJ1-6; D remains unclear. The CDR3 length is 15 residues. CDR1 is DFQATT and CDR2 is SNEGSKA in the germline V gene (reference sequence). Between the trimmed V and J ends, which lost 0 bases and 6 bases, there was a span of 12 bases. DNA of the CDR3: TGCAGTGCTAGAGATGGGGAGACATTTAATTCACCCCTCCACTTT. It is translated as CSARDGETFNSPLHF.

The DNA for the CDR3 is TGTGCCAGCAGCTTAGACGGGGGGAACACTGAAGCTTTCTTT. Translating gives CASSLDGGNTEAFF. The rearrangement links TRBV7-8 to TRBJ1-1; possibly TRBD1 for D (5 bases). The germline V gene has CDR1 SGHVS and CDR2 FQNEAQ. The CDR3 length is 14 residues. V lost 1 base and J 1 base, leaving 7 bases between the germline ends.

The chain has TRBV28 and TRBJ2-3; TRBD2 matches at 9 bases. Looked up from germline, CDR1 is MDHEN and CDR2 is SYDVKM. After removal of 7 bases from V and 2 bases from J, the junction contained 10 bases not matched to a gene. CDR3 length equals 16 residues. The chain's CDR3 is CASTRGGGGATDTQYF. The CDR3 DNA reads as TGTGCCAGCACCCGGGGTGGCGGGGGGGCCACAGATACGCAGTATTTT. Full variable domain (missing parts from reference TRBV28 and TRBJ2-3): DVKVTQSSRYLVKRTGEKVFLECVQDMDHENMFWYRQDPGLGLRLIYFSYDVKMKEKGDIPEGYSVSREKKERFSLILESASTNQTSMYLCASTRGGGGATDTQYFGPGTRLTVL.

In the case of this clonotype: Relative to the germline gene, one junction end is altered; a read error may explain this. This rearrangement joins TRBV2 to TRBJ2-2; 9 bases line up with TRBD2. Germline V gives CDR1 SNHLY, CDR2 FYNNEI. The CDR3 contains 15 residues. The CDR3 loop is CASSELAGNTGELFF. In DNA form, the CDR3 reads TGTGCCAGCAGTGAACTAGCGGGGAACACCGGGGAGTTGTTTTTT.

This clonotype was recorded many times. The rearrangement links TRBV5-1 to TRBJ2-6; D is unclear. Trimming removed 4 bases at V and 0 bases at J, with 8 bases between. The CDR3 sequence is 15 residues long. The germline V gene has CDR1 SGHRS and CDR2 YFSETQ. CDR3 loop: CASSPLLSGANVLTF. CDR3 sequence (DNA): TGCGCCAGCAGCCCACTGCTCTCTGGGGCCAACGTCCTGACTTTC.

The CDR3 loop is CASSARDTPEMGVFF. The DNA of the CDR3 is TGTGCCAGCAGCGCTCGGGACACCCCTGAGATGGGGGTGTTTTTT. V usage is TRBV2 and J usage is TRBJ1-4, with D tentatively TRBD1 (6 bases). The germline V gene encodes CDR1 SNHLY and CDR2 FYNNEI. The CDR3 length is 15 residues. V dropped 6 bases and J dropped 15 bases, with 26 bases sitting between them.

This chain connects TRBV6-5 to TRBJ1-2; D gene ambiguous. The CDR3 has 11 residues. The ends were cut back, 11 bases at V and 3 bases at J, with 10 bases in the middle. Germline V gene sequence: CDR1 MNHEY, CDR2 SVGAGI. CDR3 sequence reads: CASRMDYGYTF. DNA of the CDR3: TGTGCCTCCAGGATGGACTATGGCTACACCTTC.

This CDR3 is CATPGCATNEKLFF. The DNA of the CDR3 is TGTGCCACCCCCGGATGTGCAACTAATGAAAAACTGTTTTTT. The rearrangement joins TRBV24-1 to TRBJ1-4; D not resolved. Trimming removed 9 bases from V and 0 bases from J, with 10 bases in between. CDR3 size: 14 residues. CDR1 is KGHDR, CDR2 SFDVKD, per germline.

The chain combines TRBV20-1 with TRBJ1-2; D is ambiguous. The germline V gene encodes CDR1 DFQATT and CDR2 SNEGSKA (reference sequence). Trimming removed 8 bases from V and 4 bases from J, with 14 bases in between. This CDR3 is 12 amino acids long. CDR3 protein: CSPYDDRYGYTF. CDR3 coding DNA: TGCAGTCCCTACGACGACCGCTATGGCTACACCTTC.